These 32 T cell receptor beta chains were sequenced from one sample in a study of cytomegalovirus exposure and HLA in healthy donors. Primers included in the PCR were 60 Vbeta and 13 Jbeta primers. Using immunoSEQ multiplex PCR, the repertoire was profiled, and TCRdb retains in-frame clones only, with some absent. The data hold around 170,000 clones, with over 70% observed a single time. Input material: PBMCs. These receptors were obtained from a middle-aged man in good health and CMV-seronegative.

Here the CDR3 DNA reads TGCGCCAGCAGCCTCCCGAACACTGAAGCTTTCTTT. It specifies CASSLPNTEAFF. The chain couples TRBV5-1 to TRBJ1-1, with D unresolved. Trimming removed 4 bases at V and 1 base at J, with 5 bases between. The CDR3 covers 12 residues. From germline, CDR1 is SGHRS and CDR2 YFSETQ.

The chain carries TRBV29-1 and TRBJ2-1; 11 nucleotides agree with TRBD2. The germline V gene has CDR1 SQVTM and CDR2 ANQGSEA. The CDR3 spans 14 residues. V lost 6 bases and J lost 4; bases outside the gene matches: 5. CDR3 nucleotide sequence: TGCAGCGTCGCTAGCGGGGGGATGTACAATGAGCAGTTCTTC. Amino acids: CSVASGGMYNEQFF.

The rearrangement links TRBV4-3 to TRBJ2-7; 11 bases map to TRBD2. Germline V lookup: CDR1 LGHNA, CDR2 YSLEER. Unmatched junction bases numbered 7, after V lost 2 bases and J lost 7 bases. The CDR3 is 15 amino acids. The CDR3 nucleotides are TGCGCCAGCAGCCAATTGACTAGCGGGGTAGATGAGCAGTACTTC. Translation gives CASSQLTSGVDEQYF.

This chain joins TRBV4-3 and TRBJ2-1; D not certain. Deletions cut 1 base from V and 0 bases from J, with 7 bases between. This CDR3 comprises 15 residues. Germline V gene lookup returns CDR1 LGHNA and CDR2 YSLEER. CDR3 loop: CASSQAADSYNEQFF. The DNA of the CDR3 is TGCGCCAGCAGCCAAGCCGCGGACTCCTACAATGAGCAGTTCTTC.

This clone is a singleton in its sample. This sequence joins TRBV10-1 and TRBJ1-3; D call uncertain. Trimming took off 5 bases at V and 5 bases at J, with 13 bases between the two ends. Per the germline V gene, CDR1 is WNHNN and CDR2 is SYGVQD (reference sequence). The CDR3 is 14 residues long. Here the CDR3 DNA reads TGCGCCAGCAGTATTGGAGGATTCAGAAACACCATATATTTT. The encoded protein is CASSIGGFRNTIYF.

The V and J genes are TRBV10-2 and TRBJ2-5; 9 nucleotides line up with TRBD1. Near its end, the DNA agrees better with TRBJ2-7, so the J call may be wrong. The CDR3 contains 16 residues. CDR1 is WSHSY and CDR2 is SAAADI in the germline V gene. CDR3 bases: TGCGCCAGCAGTGATAGAGATAGACAGGGGGGATACGAGCAGTACTTC. Translation gives CASSDRDRQGGYEQYF.

Here the CDR3 reads CASSWTGGYGYTF. CDR3 nucleotide sequence: TGTGCCAGCAGTTGGACAGGGGGGTATGGCTACACCTTC. V usage is TRBV27 and J usage is TRBJ1-2; 10 nucleotides align to TRBD1. J was trimmed by 5 bases and V by 4 bases; bases with no gene match: 1. There are 13 residues in the CDR3. CDR1 and CDR2 (germline): MNHEY, SMNVEV (reference sequence).

The chain joins TRBV7-9 to TRBJ1-2, with 8 nucleotides matching TRBD1. V lost 4 bases to trimming and J lost 0 bases; unmatched junction nucleotides: 4. This CDR3 has 15 residues. Germline CDR1 and CDR2: SEHNR and FQNEAQ (reference sequence). The CDR3 loop is CASSSPGQANYGYTF. The DNA for the CDR3 is TGTGCCAGCAGCTCCCCGGGACAGGCTAACTATGGCTACACCTTC.

Turning to this clone: The sample carries other DNA sequences with the same CDR3. The chain is built from TRBV7-3 and TRBJ2-5, with 8 bases matching TRBD1. Losses at the gene ends were 5 bases for V and 4 bases for J; bases not matched to a gene: 6. The CDR3 is 14 residues long. Germline V gene sequence: CDR1 SGHTA, CDR2 FQGTGA. The CDR3 loop reads CASSPTGGAETQYF. CDR3 in DNA: TGTGCCAGCAGCCCAACAGGGGGAGCAGAGACCCAGTACTTC.

In its sample, this clone was seen a few times. This chain uses TRBV18 with TRBJ1-2; D might be TRBD1 (5 bases). Germline V gene data show CDR1 as KGHSH and CDR2 as LQKENI. The CDR3 consists of 17 residues. The V and J ends lost 3 bases and 1 base respectively, with 18 bases between them. The CDR3 is CASSPAGTGVLNYGYTF. Written as DNA, the CDR3 is TGTGCCAGCTCACCTGCCGGGACGGGAGTCCTTAACTATGGCTACACCTTC.

The chain employs TRBV9 and TRBJ2-1; TRBD2 aligns across 10 bases. The CDR3 length is 19 residues. V gave up 5 bases and J gave up 0 bases; unmatched junction bases: 14. Germline loops: CDR1 SGDLS, CDR2 YYNGEE. Here the CDR3 reads CASSVRGASGRASYNEQFF. The CDR3 DNA reads TGTGCCAGCAGTGTTCGGGGGGCCAGCGGGAGGGCCTCCTACAATGAGCAGTTCTTC.

The chain recombines TRBV27 with TRBJ2-7, with 10 bases lining up with TRBD2. CDR3 length: 15 amino acids. Germline CDR1 reads MNHEY; CDR2 reads SMNVEV (reference sequence). J gave up 3 bases and V 0 bases, and 2 bases lay outside the gene matches. CDR3: CASSLSLAGDYEQYF. Here the CDR3 DNA reads TGTGCCAGCAGTTTATCTCTAGCGGGGGACTACGAGCAGTACTTC.

This clone was picked up a small number of times. The chain recombines TRBV5-8 with TRBJ2-5; 12 bases are shared with TRBD1. V trimming: 6 bases; J trimming: 5 bases; junction bases outside the gene matches: 8. The CDR3 loop spans 15 amino acids. From germline, CDR1 is SGHTS and CDR2 YDEGEE. The CDR3 DNA reads as TGTGCCAGCATCGTCCGGGACAGGGGGCGGGAGACCCAGTACTTC. Translation gives CASIVRDRGRETQYF. Full variable domain (missing parts from reference TRBV5-8 and TRBJ2-5): EAGVTQSPTHLIKTRGQQATLRCSPISGHTSVYWYQQALGLGLQFLLWYDEGEERNRGNFPPRFSGRQFPNYSSELNVNALELEDSALYLCASIVRDRGRETQYFGPGTRLLVL.

The chain couples TRBV7-2 to TRBJ1-1; 11 positions match TRBD1. Looked up from germline, CDR1 is SGHTA and CDR2 is FQGNSA. After removal of 1 base from V and 6 bases from J, the junction contained 7 bases not matched to a gene. The CDR3 contains 16 residues. The CDR3: CASSLVVGTGGPEAFF. The CDR3 nucleotides read TGTGCCAGCAGCTTAGTAGTAGGGACAGGGGGTCCTGAAGCTTTCTTT. The full variable domain, rest sourced from reference TRBV7-2 and TRBJ1-1, is GAGVSQSPSNKVTEKGKDVELRCDPISGHTALYWYRQSLGQGLEFLIYFQGNSAPDKSGLPSDRFSAERTGGSVSTLTIQRTQQEDSAVYLCASSLVVGTGGPEAFFGQGTRLTVV.

The chain uses TRBV18 and TRBJ2-3; D unclear. The CDR3 contains 15 residues. Trimming cost V 1 base and J 0 bases, with 8 bases left between them. Germline CDR1 reads KGHSH; CDR2 reads LQKENI. CDR3 DNA sequence: TGTGCCAGCTCACCACACACACCTAGCACAGATACGCAGTATTTT. It specifies CASSPHTPSTDTQYF.

Notes on this clone: Distinct nucleotide sequences in the sample also encode this CDR3. This chain connects TRBV6-5 to TRBJ2-7; 11 nucleotides align to TRBD2. CDR3 length equals 13 residues. Unmatched junction bases numbered 3, after V lost 6 bases and J lost 5 bases. The V gene's germline CDR1 is MNHEY and CDR2 SVGAGI. In DNA form, the CDR3 reads TGTGCCAGCAGGGTGACTAGCGGGAACGAGCAGTACTTC. The encoded protein is CASRVTSGNEQYF.

The chain recombines TRBV9 with TRBJ2-5; 10 bases align to TRBD2. V shed 0 bases, J shed 1 base, and the junction held 3 bases outside the gene matches. The CDR3 spans 16 residues. Germline values: CDR1 SGDLS, CDR2 YYNGEE. The CDR3 reads CASSVGLAGSQETQYF. CDR3 DNA: TGTGCCAGCAGCGTAGGACTAGCGGGTTCCCAAGAGACCCAGTACTTC.

The V gene is TRBV30, the J gene TRBJ2-5; no clear D gene. The germline gives CDR1 GTSNPN, CDR2 SVGIG (reference sequence). Deletions cut 0 bases from V and 5 bases from J, with 4 bases between. CDR3 length: 11 amino acids. In DNA form, the CDR3 reads TGTGCCTGGAGTGTACGGGAGACCCAGTACTTC. Amino acids: CAWSVRETQYF.

The chain is built from TRBV2 and TRBJ2-1; 9 bases agree with TRBD1. The trim removed 6 bases at V and 2 bases at J, leaving 2 bases unmatched. Germline CDR1 SNHLY, CDR2 FYNNEI. This CDR3 is 14 amino acids long. The CDR3 DNA follows: TGTGCCAGCAGCCGACAGGGGGCCTACAATGAGCAGTTCTTC. This gives the protein CASSRQGAYNEQFF.

CDR3 in DNA: TGCGCCAGCAGCTTGGAGGGCAGGTCGGGGAATGAGCAGTTCTTC. Translating it yields CASSLEGRSGNEQFF. V usage is TRBV5-1 and J usage is TRBJ2-1; D is perhaps TRBD2 (5 bases). The ends were cut back, 0 bases at V and 7 bases at J, with 14 bases in the middle. In germline, CDR1 is SGHRS, CDR2 YFSETQ. The CDR3 runs to 15 residues.

About this clone itself: This sample also contains other DNA sequences that code for the same CDR3. The chain couples TRBV29-1 to TRBJ2-7; 8 bases agree with TRBD1. The CDR3 contains 12 residues. The V gene's germline CDR1 is SQVTM and CDR2 ANQGSEA. V dropped 3 bases and J dropped 3; count of bases not matched to a gene: 1. The CDR3 DNA reads TGCAGCGTTGATGGGACAGGCTACGAGCAGTACTTC. As protein: CSVDGTGYEQYF.

V is TRBV12-5 and J is TRBJ2-2, with D possibly matching TRBD1 (6 bases). This CDR3 region has 13 residues. CDR1 LGHNT and CDR2 FRNRAP come from the germline V gene. V was cut by 6 bases and J by 4 bases, with 9 bases left in between. Here the CDR3 reads CASGRGGTGELFF. The CDR3 DNA follows: TGTGCTAGTGGCCGAGGGGGCACCGGGGAGCTGTTTTTT.

The rearrangement joins TRBV7-3 to TRBJ2-3; D perhaps matches TRBD1 (6 bases). This CDR3 comprises 15 residues. Germline assignment: CDR1 SGHTA and CDR2 FQGTGA. V lost 2 bases, J lost 4 bases, and 13 bases lay in between. Written as DNA, the CDR3 is TGTGCCAGCAGCTTACGAACAGGGAGAGCAGATACGCAGTATTTT. It yields the protein CASSLRTGRADTQYF.

This clone appeared a few times. This sequence joins TRBV5-4 and TRBJ2-2; the match to TRBD2 covers 7 bases. The CDR3 is 16 amino acids. Germline-derived CDR1 and CDR2 are SGHNT and YYREEE (reference sequence). V lost 0 bases to trimming and J lost 0 bases; unmatched junction nucleotides: 2. The CDR3 region has the DNA TGTGCCAGCAGCTTGGTTGGGGGGGCGAACACCGGGGAGCTGTTTTTT. Its translation: CASSLVGGANTGELFF.

This rearrangement joins TRBV2 to TRBJ1-4; D is undetermined. Germline loops: CDR1 SNHLY, CDR2 FYNNEI. The ends were cut back, 6 bases at V and 4 bases at J, with 12 bases in the middle. The length of the CDR3 is 14 residues. The CDR3 loop reads CASSPGLGNEKLFF. In DNA, the CDR3 is TGTGCCAGCAGCCCCGGGTTGGGTAATGAAAAACTGTTTTTT.

The chain couples TRBV6-5 to TRBJ1-4, with a tentative D call TRBD1 (6 bases). Germline V gives CDR1 MNHEY, CDR2 SVGAGI. V was clipped by 2 bases and J by 5 bases, with 12 bases between them. The CDR3 has 15 amino acids. Written as DNA, the CDR3 is TGTGCCAGCAGTTACCAGGGACACGTGAATGAAAAACTGTTTTTT. It yields the protein CASSYQGHVNEKLFF.

The chain links TRBV7-8 to TRBJ2-5; perhaps TRBD2 as D (7 bases). Germline values: CDR1 SGHVS, CDR2 FQNEAQ. CDR3 length equals 15 residues. Trimming took 1 base from V and 5 from J, leaving 14 bases between them. The CDR3 nucleotides are TGTGCCAGCAGCTTAGAGGCGGGGAGGGGGGAGACCCAGTACTTC. It yields the protein CASSLEAGRGETQYF.

This chain connects TRBV7-2 to TRBJ2-5; TRBD2 aligns across 11 bases. V lost 4 bases, J lost 7 bases, and 8 bases stayed unmatched. Germline V gene sequence: CDR1 SGHTA, CDR2 FQGNSA. The CDR3 spans 15 residues. CDR3 amino acids: CASSSTSGDAGTQYF. The CDR3 bases are TGTGCCAGCAGCTCGACTAGCGGGGACGCGGGGACCCAGTACTTC.

This chain joins TRBV30 and TRBJ1-5; 10 bases are a match to TRBD1. V was pared by 0 bases and J by 6 bases, with 8 bases of the junction left unmatched. Germline loops: CDR1 GTSNPN, CDR2 SVGIG (reference sequence). CDR3 size: 16 residues. For the CDR3, the DNA is TGTGCCTGGAGTGTACGAACGGGACAGGGGTTTCAGCCCCAGCATTTT. It is translated as CAWSVRTGQGFQPQHF.

This clone was detected once. V usage is TRBV6-5 and J usage is TRBJ1-4; the D gene is possibly TRBD1 (5 bases). CDR3 length: 15 residues. CDR1 MNHEY and CDR2 SVGAGI come from the germline V gene. Trimming removed 0 bases at V and 13 bases at J, with 18 bases between. The DNA for the CDR3 is TGTGCCAGCAGTTACTCGACTGGCCAGAAGGGGTTACTGTTTTTT. Translating it yields CASSYSTGQKGLLFF.

In DNA, the CDR3 is TGTGCCAGTAGTCTCCCCTACGGCAATCAGCCCCAGCATTTT. Protein sequence: CASSLPYGNQPQHF. J is TRBJ1-5 and V is TRBV19; D gene ambiguous. The CDR3 runs 14 residues. Germline V gene sequence: CDR1 LNHDA, CDR2 SQIVND (reference sequence). V shed 5 bases and J shed 2 bases, with 10 bases lying between them.

The sample holds a few counts of this clone. V and J are TRBV2 and TRBJ2-4; D might be TRBD1 (7 bases). Germline CDR1 is SNHLY and CDR2 is FYNNEI. This CDR3 contains 13 residues. The V end was cut by 6 bases, the J end by 8 bases, with 14 bases between. The CDR3 here is CASRQGGRDIQYF. The CDR3 coding sequence is TGTGCCAGCAGGCAGGGGGGCCGAGACATTCAGTACTTC. Combining the CDR3 with reference TRBV2 and TRBJ2-4 gives the whole variable domain EPEVTQTPSHQVTQMGQEVILRCVPISNHLYFYWYRQILGQKVEFLVSFYNNEISEKSEIFDDQFSVERPDGSNFTLKIRSTKLEDSAMYFCASRQGGRDIQYFGAGTRLSVL.